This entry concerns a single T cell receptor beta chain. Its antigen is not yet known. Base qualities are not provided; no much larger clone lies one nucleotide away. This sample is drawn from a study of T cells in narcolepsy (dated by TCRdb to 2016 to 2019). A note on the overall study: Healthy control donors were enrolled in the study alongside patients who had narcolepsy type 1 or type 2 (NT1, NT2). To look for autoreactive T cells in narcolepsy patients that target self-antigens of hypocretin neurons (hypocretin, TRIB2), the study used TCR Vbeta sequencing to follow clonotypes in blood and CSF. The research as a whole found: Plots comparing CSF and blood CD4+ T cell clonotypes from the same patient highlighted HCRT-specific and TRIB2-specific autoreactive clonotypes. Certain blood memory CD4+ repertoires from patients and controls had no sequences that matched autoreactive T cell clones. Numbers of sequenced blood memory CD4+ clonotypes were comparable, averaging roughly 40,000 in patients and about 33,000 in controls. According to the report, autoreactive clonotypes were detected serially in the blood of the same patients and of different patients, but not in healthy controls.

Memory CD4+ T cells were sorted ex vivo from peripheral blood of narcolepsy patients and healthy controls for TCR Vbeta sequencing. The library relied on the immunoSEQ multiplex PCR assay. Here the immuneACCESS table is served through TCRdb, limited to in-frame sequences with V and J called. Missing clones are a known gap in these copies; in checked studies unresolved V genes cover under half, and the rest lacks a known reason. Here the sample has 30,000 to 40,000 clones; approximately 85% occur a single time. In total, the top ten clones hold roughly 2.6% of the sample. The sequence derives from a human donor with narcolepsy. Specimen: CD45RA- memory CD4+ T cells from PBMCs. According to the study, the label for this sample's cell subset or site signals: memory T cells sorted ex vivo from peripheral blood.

The DNA reads as follows: TGTGCCAGCAGCTTTTTGGGGGTGAGGGACACAGATACGCAGTATTTT. This codes for CASSFLGVRDTDTQYF. The rearranged chain carries TRBV5-6 and TRBJ2-3; the D call is tentative, TRBD1 or TRBD2, as each matches 5 bases. Relative to germline, V is 2 bases shorter and J is 2 bases shorter, with 15 bases between their ends. Its CDR3 holds 16 amino acids, cysteine through phenylalanine. The CDR3 DNA has 48 bases and is translated from base 1. Based on the germline V gene, the CDR1 and CDR2 sequences are SGHDT and YYEEEE.